One T cell receptor (beta chain) is described in this entry. These data are taken from a study of blood T cell repertoires in COVID-19. Method: immunoSEQ multiplex PCR; TCRdb's copy keeps in-frame clones and lacks some. This repertoire shows about 200,000 clones, roughly 90% found once; its top ten account for about 2.2%. V lost 5 bases and J 0 bases, leaving 17 bases between the germline ends. The CDR3 extends over 16 amino acids. CDR1 is SGHTA, CDR2 FQGNSA, per germline. The TCR was taken from a man aged 25 to 40 who had recovered from COVID-19. This chain joins TRBV7-2 and TRBJ2-7, with TRBD2 as a possible D gene (6 bases). What was sequenced was peripheral blood. The CDR3 nucleotides are TGTGCCAGCAGCCTGGGACTGAGGCCGAGCTCCTACGAGCAGTACTTC. It specifies CASSLGLRPSSYEQYF.